One and the same sample provided the 8 T cell receptor beta chains below, sequenced in a study of blood T cell repertoires in COVID-19. TCRdb's copy holds only in-frame clones and misses some; the assay was immunoSEQ multiplex PCR. The sample yields fewer than 90,000 clones, around 90% seen once. Sequenced input: peripheral blood. These TCRs come from a woman of 80 years or more with active COVID-19.

The gene calls are TRBV28 and TRBJ1-1; D is undetermined. V was shortened by 3 bases and J by 0 bases, with 11 bases between the two germline ends. Germline loops: CDR1 MDHEN, CDR2 SYDVKM. CDR3 size: 15 residues. Here the CDR3 reads CASSFSGSMNTEAFF. The CDR3 DNA follows: TGTGCCAGCAGTTTTTCGGGTTCCATGAACACTGAAGCTTTCTTT.

This chain uses TRBV9 with TRBJ2-3, with 8 bases aligning to TRBD2. The CDR3 runs to 15 residues. The V segment lost 4 bases and the J segment 0 bases; nucleotides outside the gene matches: 4. The germline CDR1 and CDR2 sequences are SGDLS and YYNGEE. This chain's CDR3 is CASSSSGSSTDTQYF. Written as DNA, the CDR3 is TGTGCCAGCAGCAGCAGCGGGAGCAGCACAGATACGCAGTATTTT.

V usage is TRBV6-1 and J usage is TRBJ1-3; D remains unclear. The CDR3 extends over 17 amino acids. V lost 2 bases to trimming and J lost 4 bases, with 18 bases between them. From germline, CDR1 is MNHNS and CDR2 SASEGT. The CDR3 region has the DNA TGTGCCAGCAGTGAATCCCTCCTAGGGAGCTCCGGAAACACCATATATTTT. Protein: CASSESLLGSSGNTIYF.

This clone was recorded once. The V call is TRBV5-4, the J call TRBJ2-5; 8 bases map to TRBD2. The CDR3 runs to 15 residues. In germline, CDR1 is SGHNT, CDR2 YYREEE (reference sequence). Trimming removed 3 bases from V and 4 bases from J; junction bases left unmatched: 8. CDR3 residues: CASSSRTSRVETQYF. CDR3 DNA: TGTGCCAGCAGCTCCCGGACTAGCCGGGTAGAGACCCAGTACTTC.

This clone has just one count. The chain couples TRBV19 to TRBJ2-3; 10 bases fit TRBD1. This CDR3 is 15 amino acids long. Per the germline V gene, CDR1 is LNHDA and CDR2 is SQIVND (reference sequence). The V and J ends lost 6 bases and 2 bases, in that order; junction bases with no gene match: 5. The CDR3 DNA sequence: TGTGCCAGTAGCCGGGGGACAGGGGCCACAGATACGCAGTATTTT. Residues: CASSRGTGATDTQYF.

This chain joins TRBV11-2 and TRBJ2-1, with D perhaps TRBD2 (6 bases). Trimming took off 5 bases at V and 4 bases at J, with 15 bases between the two ends. The CDR3 runs to 15 residues. Germline V lookup: CDR1 SGHAT, CDR2 FQNNGV. In DNA form, the CDR3 reads TGTGCCAGCAGCCAACGGGCTAGCGAATACAATGAGCAGTTCTTC. Amino acids: CASSQRASEYNEQFF.

The CDR3 nucleotides read TGTGCCACCGGAGTGGGGGATGGCGGGAGGATGACAGATACGCAGTATTTT. Translating gives CATGVGDGGRMTDTQYF. This chain joins TRBV24-1 and TRBJ2-3; TRBD2 aligns across 8 bases. V shed 9 bases and J 3 bases; nucleotides not matched to a gene: 16. Per germline, CDR1 KGHDR and CDR2 SFDVKD. The CDR3 is 17 amino acids.

J is TRBJ2-5 and V is TRBV10-3; tentative D call: TRBD2 (5 bases). Trimming removed 2 bases from V and 4 bases from J, with 8 bases in between. Germline V gene sequence: CDR1 ENHRY, CDR2 SYGVKD. The CDR3 runs 13 residues. CDR3 DNA sequence: TGTGCCATCAGTGAGACTAGTTCAGAGACCCAGTACTTC. It translates to CAISETSSETQYF.